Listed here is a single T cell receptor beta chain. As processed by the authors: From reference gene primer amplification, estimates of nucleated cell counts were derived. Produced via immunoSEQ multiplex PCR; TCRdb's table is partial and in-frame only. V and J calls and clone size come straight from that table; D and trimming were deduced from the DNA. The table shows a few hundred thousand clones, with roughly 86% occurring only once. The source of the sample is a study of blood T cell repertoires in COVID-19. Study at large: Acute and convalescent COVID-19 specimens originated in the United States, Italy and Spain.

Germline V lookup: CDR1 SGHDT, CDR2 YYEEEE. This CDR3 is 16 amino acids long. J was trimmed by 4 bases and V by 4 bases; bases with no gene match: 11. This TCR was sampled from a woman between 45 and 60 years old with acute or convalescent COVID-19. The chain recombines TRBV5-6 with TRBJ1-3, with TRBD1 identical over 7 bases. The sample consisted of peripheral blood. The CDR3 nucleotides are TGTGCCAGCAGCCTGCCAGGGGGGCCAGAAGGAAACACCATATATTTT. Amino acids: CASSLPGGPEGNTIYF.